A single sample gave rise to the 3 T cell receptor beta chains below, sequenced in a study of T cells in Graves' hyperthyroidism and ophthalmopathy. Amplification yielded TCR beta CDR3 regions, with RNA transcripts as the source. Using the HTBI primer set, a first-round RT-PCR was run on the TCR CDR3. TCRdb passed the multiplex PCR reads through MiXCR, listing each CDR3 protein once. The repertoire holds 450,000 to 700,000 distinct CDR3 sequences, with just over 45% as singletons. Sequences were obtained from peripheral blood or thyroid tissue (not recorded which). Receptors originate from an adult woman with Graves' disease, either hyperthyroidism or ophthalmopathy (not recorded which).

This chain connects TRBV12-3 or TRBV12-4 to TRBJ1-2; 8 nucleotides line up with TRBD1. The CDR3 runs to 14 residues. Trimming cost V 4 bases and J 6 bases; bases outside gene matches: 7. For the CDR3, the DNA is TGTGCCAGCAGTTGGCCGGGACAGGAGGATGGCTACACCTTC. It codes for CASSWPGQEDGYTF.

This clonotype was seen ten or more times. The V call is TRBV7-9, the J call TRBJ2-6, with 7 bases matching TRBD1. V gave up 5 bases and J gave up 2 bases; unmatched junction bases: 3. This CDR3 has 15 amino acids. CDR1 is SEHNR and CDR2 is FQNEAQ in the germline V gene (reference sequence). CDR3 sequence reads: CASSQGGAGANVLTF. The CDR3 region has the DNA TGTGCCAGCAGCCAAGGGGGCGCTGGGGCCAACGTCCTGACTTTC.

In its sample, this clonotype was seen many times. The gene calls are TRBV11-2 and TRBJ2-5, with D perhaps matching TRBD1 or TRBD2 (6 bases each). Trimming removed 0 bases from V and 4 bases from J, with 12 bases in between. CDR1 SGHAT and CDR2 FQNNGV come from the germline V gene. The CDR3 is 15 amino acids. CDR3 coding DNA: TGTGCCAGCAGCTTAGACGGGGGCACGGCAGAGACCCAGTACTTC. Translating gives CASSLDGGTAETQYF.